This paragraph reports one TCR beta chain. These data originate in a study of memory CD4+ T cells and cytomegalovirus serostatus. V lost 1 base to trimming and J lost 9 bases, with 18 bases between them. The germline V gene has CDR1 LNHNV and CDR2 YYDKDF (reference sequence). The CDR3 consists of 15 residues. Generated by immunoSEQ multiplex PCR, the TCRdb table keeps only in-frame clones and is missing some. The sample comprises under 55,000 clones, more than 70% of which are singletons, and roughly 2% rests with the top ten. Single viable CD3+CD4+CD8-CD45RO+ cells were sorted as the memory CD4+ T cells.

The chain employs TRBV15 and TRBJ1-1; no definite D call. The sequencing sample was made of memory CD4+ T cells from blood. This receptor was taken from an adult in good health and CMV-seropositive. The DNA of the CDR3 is TGTGCCACCAGCAGAGGAGGTAGGGCCGATCTCCAAGCTTTCTTT. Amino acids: CATSRGGRADLQAFF.